These T cell receptor beta chains were read from a single sample in a study of tumor-infiltrating lymphocytes in oesophageal squamous cell carcinoma. TCRdb itself ran the PCR reads through MiXCR, one entry per CDR3 protein. The sample carries roughly 9,800 distinct CDR3 sequences, roughly 60% recorded once. Sequenced sample: esophageal tumor tissue. The receptors shown here come from a female donor with esophageal squamous cell carcinoma. Both conserved end residues are part of each CDR3. D genes are given only for firm matches. Size is stated for part of the rows, as once, few or many counts, or as a class when the clone is expanded.

TGTGCCAGCAGCTCCTCGGCTACGGGCTATGGCTACACCTTC	CASSSSATGYGYTF	TRBV7-6	TRBJ1-2	-	-
TGTGCCAGCAGCCACTCCCCTACTAGCGGACCCACAGATACGCAGTATTTT	CASSHSPTSGPTDTQYF	TRBV12-3/TRBV12-4	TRBJ2-3	once	TRBD2
TGTGCCAGCAGTCAACGCGGGTCTGCGGGATTCCTCGGGGATGAGCAGTTCTTC	CASSQRGSAGFLGDEQFF	TRBV12-3/TRBV12-4	TRBJ2-1	-	-
TGTGCCAGCAGCTCGGCCCACAGCTCCTACAATGAGCAGTACTTC	CASSSAHSSYNEQYF	TRBV7-3	TRBJ2-7	-	-
TGTGCCAGCAGCCATCCCAGAGGACTAGCGGGAGGGTATACGCAGTATTTT	CASSHPRGLAGGYTQYF	TRBV28	TRBJ2-3	-	TRBD2
TGTGCCAGCAGCTTGGCCAGGGGGCGCATCAATGAGCAGTTCTTC	CASSLARGRINEQFF	TRBV5-6	TRBJ2-1	-	TRBD1
TGTGCCAGTAGTCCCCGGACGTTTCAGCCCCAGCATTTT	CASSPRTFQPQHF	TRBV19	TRBJ1-5	-	-
TGTGCCAGCAAAATTACAGCCTCTGGGGCCAACGTCCTGACTTTC	CASKITASGANVLTF	TRBV2	TRBJ2-6	many	-
TGTGCCAGCAGCCGGGGACTAGCGGGTCGCACAGATACGCAGTATTTT	CASSRGLAGRTDTQYF	TRBV7-3	TRBJ2-3	-	TRBD2
TGTGCCAGCAGTTCGGACAGGGACGGTGAGCAGTACTTC	CASSSDRDGEQYF	TRBV7-8	TRBJ2-7	many	TRBD1
TGTGCCAGCAGCTCGGGGGGGATCACTGAAGCTTTCTTT	CASSSGGITEAFF	TRBV7-9	TRBJ1-1	medium-sized	-
TGTGCCAGCAGTTATCAGACTCGGGGGGGTACGCAGTATTTT	CASSYQTRGGTQYF	TRBV6-8	TRBJ2-3	-	TRBD2
TGTGCCAGCGAGGCCCAGGGGGCGAATAATTCACCCCTCCACTTT	CASEAQGANNSPLHF	TRBV6-5	TRBJ1-6	-	TRBD1
TGTGCCAGCAGCTCACGACTCCAAGAGACCCAGTACTTC	CASSSRLQETQYF	TRBV7-2	TRBJ2-5	few	-
TGTGCCAGCAGCTTACGGGGACGTTATGAAGCTTTCTTT	CASSLRGRYEAFF	TRBV7-2	TRBJ1-1	-	-
TGTGCCAGCAGCTTAAGGGCTGTCGCCTACAATGAGCAGTTCTTC	CASSLRAVAYNEQFF	TRBV7-6	TRBJ2-1	few	-
TGTGCCAGCAGTGAACGATTCGGCAGGGGGAAATCGGGCTACACCTTC	CASSERFGRGKSGYTF	TRBV6-1	TRBJ1-2	-	TRBD1
TGTGCCAGCAGCCCCTTCCCACTGTGCTCCTACAATGAGCAGTTCTTC	CASSPFPLCSYNEQFF	TRBV7-2	TRBJ2-1	-	-
TGTGCCAGTCCTTTGACTGGGGCCAACGTCCTGACTTTC	CASPLTGANVLTF	TRBV7-4	TRBJ2-6	-	-
TGTGCCAGCAGCTTCTTAGCGGCCGAGTTGGGTGGAAATGAGCAGTTCTTC	CASSFLAAELGGNEQFF	TRBV7-6	TRBJ2-1	-	-
TGCGCCAGCAGCGAAGAGGTCCGAGAGCAGTACTTC	CASSEEVREQYF	TRBV5-1	TRBJ2-7	-	-
TGTGCCAGCAAACAGCGGGAGTTAGATGAGCAGTTCTTC	CASKQRELDEQFF	TRBV2	TRBJ2-1	-	TRBD2
TGTGCCAGCAGCCTTACAGGGACTAGAGAGACCCAGTACTTC	CASSLTGTRETQYF	TRBV7-9	TRBJ2-5	-	TRBD2
TGTGCCAGCAGCGCAACAGGGCAGGATGAGCAGTTCTTC	CASSATGQDEQFF	TRBV7-6	TRBJ2-1	few	-
TGTGCCAGCAGCTCCCGAGTCGGGACAGTAGAGACCCAGTACTTC	CASSSRVGTVETQYF	TRBV7-2	TRBJ2-5	-	TRBD1
TGTGCCAGCAGCTTAGGTGTAGGGGGACAGACCCCTTACTTC	CASSLGVGGQTPYF	TRBV7-6	TRBJ2-3	few	TRBD1
TGTGCCAGCAGCCGACTCCCAGGACAGGGTTGGGAGACCCAGTACTTC	CASSRLPGQGWETQYF	TRBV7-8	TRBJ2-5	-	TRBD1
TGTGCCAGCAGCCCTTGGGGACAAGGGATGTCGGATACGCAGTATTTT	CASSPWGQGMSDTQYF	TRBV7-6	TRBJ2-3	-	-
TGTGCCAGCAGCTTAAGGGGACTAGCATCCTACTACAATGAGCAGTTCTTC	CASSLRGLASYYNEQFF	TRBV7-3	TRBJ2-1	-	TRBD2
TGTGCCAGCAGCCAGGGACTAGTCAGCACAGATACGCAGTATTTT	CASSQGLVSTDTQYF	TRBV7-6	TRBJ2-3	-	TRBD2
TGTGCCAGCAGCTTGGGACTAGCGGGAGGTTCCAATGAGCAGTTCTTC	CASSLGLAGGSNEQFF	TRBV7-2	TRBJ2-1	-	TRBD2
TGTGCCAGCAGCTTTTTGGGGTATAGCTCCTACGAGCAGTACTTC	CASSFLGYSSYEQYF	TRBV5-6	TRBJ2-7	-	-
TGTGCCAGCAGCTCCAGGACTAGCGGGAGCCAAGAGACCCAGTACTTC	CASSSRTSGSQETQYF	TRBV7-2	TRBJ2-5	few	TRBD2
TGTGCCAGCAGTTGGACTAGCGGGGGCTACGAGCAGTACTTC	CASSWTSGGYEQYF	TRBV12-3/TRBV12-4	TRBJ2-7	-	TRBD2